The present entry profiles one T cell receptor beta chain with its context. What it binds is unknown. Collection of 7.5 to 10 milliliters of peripheral blood was performed for each donor. This entry comes from a study of blood T cells in healthy people across ages. Study as a whole: The template switching approach captured approximately one barcoded beta molecule for every two T cells. Study-level points and caveats: Roughly linear declines in TCR beta diversity per million T cells occurred with age.

A sample-barcoded 5' primer and a J-beta primer mix were used in a second PCR of about 7 to 12 cycles. TCRdb re-derived calls from the 5' RACE reads in MiXCR, one entry per CDR3 protein. The sample lists about 640,000 distinct CDR3 sequences, 58% occurring once. This sequence originates from a man in his 60s in good health. Sequenced sample: blood.

The CDR3 coding sequence is TGTGCCAGCAGTCGAATCTTCCAAACAGGGTTTCCACCCTATGGCTACACCTTC. Protein: CASSRIFQTGFPPYGYTF. V is TRBV27 and J is TRBJ1-2; tentative D call: TRBD1 (6 bases). Trimming shortened V by 5 bases and J by 4 bases, and 26 bases separated the two germline ends. The CDR3 totals 18 residues. CDR1 and CDR2 from the germline V gene are MNHEY and SMNVEV (reference sequence).